These 22 T cell receptor beta chains were all obtained from the same sample, sequenced in a study of metastatic and nonmetastatic thyroid tumors. TCRdb re-clonotyped the PCR reads via MiXCR. The sample lists some 15,000 clones, 15% to 19% seen once, with around 16% in the top ten. The entire patient cohort was treatment-naive prior to thyroid surgery. The specimen was blood. Every receptor here comes from a female donor with papillary thyroid cancer or a benign thyroid nodule (not recorded which). Some clones in this sample may be carry-over from other donors' samples.

This clone was seen ten or more times. The genes are TRBV7-2 and TRBJ2-6; unclear D gene. CDR1 and CDR2 from the germline V gene are SGHTA and FQGNSA. The CDR3 runs 16 residues. V lost 0 bases and J lost 0, with 6 bases in between. CDR3 residues: CASSLAPLSGANVLTF. The CDR3 DNA reads TGTGCCAGCAGCTTAGCCCCGCTCTCTGGGGCCAACGTCCTGACTTTC.

At least ten counts were recorded for this clone. V usage is TRBV20-1 and J usage is TRBJ2-5; the D gene is possibly TRBD1 (6 bases). The CDR3 loop spans 14 amino acids. V gave up 3 bases and J gave up 4 bases, with 15 bases separating them. Germline CDR1 reads DFQATT; CDR2 reads SNEGSKA (reference sequence). The DNA for the CDR3 is TGCAGTGCTAGGCCAATAGGGGGTCGAGAGACCCAGTACTTC. This codes for CSARPIGGRETQYF.

This chain joins TRBV9 and TRBJ2-1, with 8 bases lining up with TRBD1. Germline V gene lookup returns CDR1 SGDLS and CDR2 YYNGEE. There are 15 residues in the CDR3. The V and J ends lost 0 bases and 5 bases, in that order; junction bases with no gene match: 4. CDR3 residues: CASSVVGTGDNEQFF. The CDR3 nucleotides read TGTGCCAGCAGCGTAGTCGGGACAGGCGACAATGAGCAGTTCTTC. Supplemented by reference TRBV9 and TRBJ2-1, the full variable domain reads DSGVTQTPKHLITATGQRVTLRCSPRSGDLSVYWYQQSLDQGLQFLIQYYNGEERAKGNILERFSAQQFPDLHSELNLSSLELGDSALYFCASSVVGTGDNEQFFGPGTRLTVL.

This clone was observed a few times. A much larger clone differs by one base, so this may be a read error. The V gene is TRBV6-1, the J gene TRBJ2-5; D remains ambiguous. Per the germline V gene, CDR1 is MNHNS and CDR2 is SASEGT. V was shortened by 7 bases and J by 1 base, with 16 bases between the two germline ends. CDR3 size: 15 residues. The CDR3 nucleotides are TGTGCCAGCACCCTAGGCTCCGGAGCCCAAGAGACCCAGTACTTC. Translated: CASTLGSGAQETQYF.

This clone was found a few times. The rearrangement uses TRBV2 and TRBJ1-2; 8 nucleotides line up with TRBD1. Per germline, CDR1 SNHLY and CDR2 FYNNEI. V was clipped by 7 bases and J by 7 bases; unmatched bases: 8. CDR3 size: 13 residues. The CDR3 protein is CASTRTGLAGYTF. CDR3 in DNA: TGTGCCAGCACCAGGACAGGGCTGGCTGGCTACACCTTC.

This clone was seen repeatedly, ten times or more. The CDR3 DNA reads as TGTGCCAGCAGCGCCGGGGTGGCTGGAAACACCATATATTTT. It translates to CASSAGVAGNTIYF. The genes are TRBV12-3 or TRBV12-4 and TRBJ1-3, with D unresolved. Deletions cut 6 bases from V and 2 bases from J, with 11 bases between. This CDR3 has 14 residues.

This clone was seen repeatedly, ten times or more. This rearrangement joins TRBV5-1 to TRBJ1-2; 7 nucleotides agree with TRBD1. The CDR3 is made up of 15 amino acids. J lost 5 bases, V lost 0 bases, and 7 bases had no gene match. Germline V CDR1 and CDR2: SGHRS, YFSETQ. This chain's CDR3 is CASSLGGTALYGYTF. CDR3 nucleotides: TGCGCCAGCAGCTTGGGAGGGACAGCACTTTATGGCTACACCTTC.

Notes on this clone: The junction departs from the called germline gene at one end, perhaps through a read error. This sequence joins TRBV2 and TRBJ1-6; the D is unclear. Germline V gene data show CDR1 as SNHLY and CDR2 as FYNNEI. The CDR3 runs to 15 residues. CDR3 protein: CPSRPGGSYNSPLHF. For the CDR3, the DNA is TGTCCCAGCAGACCCGGAGGCTCCTATAATTCACCCCTCCACTTT.

This clone was recorded at least ten times. The chain joins TRBV7-9 to TRBJ2-6; no firm D call. The germline V gene has CDR1 SEHNR and CDR2 FQNEAQ (reference sequence). This CDR3 is 15 amino acids long. Trimming shortened V by 2 bases and J by 0 bases, and 5 bases separated the two germline ends. The CDR3 DNA follows: TGTGCCAGCAGCTTATTCTACTCTGGGGCCAACGTCCTGACTTTC. Protein: CASSLFYSGANVLTF.

The sample holds a few counts of this clone. The chain uses TRBV6-1 and TRBJ2-7; TRBD1 is a possible D gene (6 bases). The V end lost 7 bases, the J end lost 4 bases, and 8 bases lay between the germline ends. Germline values: CDR1 MNHNS, CDR2 SASEGT. This CDR3 contains 11 residues. The DNA of the CDR3 is TGTGCCAGCAACACAGGGTACGAGCAGTACTTC. Protein sequence: CASNTGYEQYF.

This clone came up many times. The gene calls are TRBV7-2 and TRBJ1-1, with D unresolved. Germline assignment: CDR1 SGHTA and CDR2 FQGNSA. There are 14 residues in the CDR3. Trimming removed 1 base at V and 0 bases at J, with 6 bases between. The CDR3 loop reads CASSLGGVNTEAFF. The CDR3 DNA reads as TGTGCCAGCAGCTTAGGTGGGGTGAACACTGAAGCTTTCTTT.

This clone was detected many times. V is TRBV10-2 and J is TRBJ1-5; D not certain. CDR1 is WSHSY and CDR2 is SAAADI in the germline V gene. The CDR3 has 13 amino acids. V was cut by 3 bases and J by 5 bases, with 8 bases left in between. The CDR3 bases are TGCGCCAGCAGTGATTTTTCGGATCAGCCCCAGCATTTT. Protein: CASSDFSDQPQHF.

Ten or more counts support this clone. This CDR3 is also generated by other DNA sequences in the sample. The chain is built from TRBV5-6 and TRBJ1-3; tentatively, D is TRBD1 (5 bases). Trimming stripped 4 bases from V and 0 bases from J, with 14 bases between. Germline loops: CDR1 SGHDT, CDR2 YYEEEE. The CDR3 is 16 residues long. In DNA form, the CDR3 reads TGTGCCAGCAGCACCATCGGGGGGACCTCTGGAAACACCATATATTTT. Translated, it gives CASSTIGGTSGNTIYF.

This clone showed up many times. This chain uses TRBV30 with TRBJ1-1, with D perhaps matching TRBD1 (6 bases). CDR3 size: 14 residues. The V gene's germline CDR1 is GTSNPN and CDR2 SVGIG (reference sequence). Between the trimmed V and J ends, which lost 4 bases and 3 bases, there was a span of 15 bases. CDR3 in amino acids: CAWKTTGFYTEAFF. The DNA of the CDR3 is TGTGCCTGGAAAACGACAGGTTTCTACACTGAAGCTTTCTTT.

The chain joins TRBV27 to TRBJ1-1; D is possibly TRBD1 (6 bases). The CDR3 is made up of 17 amino acids. The germline gives CDR1 MNHEY, CDR2 SMNVEV (reference sequence). Trimming removed 2 bases at V and 0 bases at J, with 16 bases between. CDR3 amino acids: CASSLRSWGALNTEAFF. The CDR3 nucleotides are TGTGCCAGCAGTTTACGATCTTGGGGGGCCCTGAACACTGAAGCTTTCTTT.

This clone occurred many times. The chain uses TRBV7-2 and TRBJ1-2, with D hard to call. The CDR3 runs to 12 residues. Germline-derived CDR1 and CDR2 are SGHTA and FQGNSA. The V and J ends lost 5 bases and 8 bases respectively, with 12 bases between them. The DNA of the CDR3 is TGTGCCAGCAGCCCGGATGCCCCCGGCTACACCTTC. Translating it yields CASSPDAPGYTF.

The chain has TRBV5-1 and TRBJ1-2, with TRBD1 as a possible D gene (6 bases). The CDR3 is 15 residues long. CDR1 SGHRS and CDR2 YFSETQ come from the germline V gene. V lost 0 bases to trimming and J lost 5 bases, with 14 bases between them. In DNA, the CDR3 is TGCGCCAGCAGCTTGGGAGGGACATCGCTTTATGGCTACACCTTC. Its protein is CASSLGGTSLYGYTF. Full variable domain (rest looked up from reference TRBV5-1 and TRBJ1-2): KAGVTQTPRYLIKTRGQQVTLSCSPISGHRSVSWYQQTPGQGLQFLFEYFSETQRNKGNFPGRFSGRQFSNSRSEMNVSTLELGDSALYLCASSLGGTSLYGYTFGSGTRLTVV.

In its sample, this clone is medium-sized. The chain couples TRBV6-1 to TRBJ2-7; TRBD1 might be the D (5 bases). Trimming pared 6 bases from V and 0 bases from J, leaving 12 bases between. CDR1 and CDR2 from the germline V gene are MNHNS and SASEGT. This CDR3 has 14 residues. CDR3 region: CASSSIDSSYEQYF. The CDR3 coding sequence is TGTGCCAGCAGCTCTATAGACAGCTCCTACGAGCAGTACTTC.

J is TRBJ2-3 and V is TRBV12-3 or TRBV12-4; D possibly corresponds to TRBD2 (5 bases). Between the trimmed V and J ends, which lost 5 bases and 8 bases, there was a span of 23 bases. The CDR3 extends over 16 amino acids. CDR3 amino acids: CASSPFLSWTGVTQYF. CDR3 nucleotide sequence: TGTGCCAGCAGTCCCTTCCTTAGCTGGACTGGAGTTACGCAGTATTTT.

In regard to this clone: A much more abundant neighbour one base away suggests this may be a read error. The chain carries TRBV19 and TRBJ1-3; D call uncertain. CDR3 length equals 15 residues. The V and J ends lost 6 bases and 0 bases respectively, with 12 bases between them. The germline V gene encodes CDR1 LNHDA and CDR2 SQIVND (reference sequence). The CDR3 spells CASRGHGGSGNTIYF. In DNA form, the CDR3 reads TGTGCCAGTAGAGGGCACGGAGGCTCTGGAAACACCATATATTTT. Drawing the rest from reference TRBV19 and TRBJ1-3, the complete variable domain is DGGITQSPKYLFRKEGQNVTLSCEQNLNHDAMYWYRQDPGQGLRLIYYSQIVNDFQKGDIAEGYSVSREKKESFPLTVTSAQKNPTAFYLCASRGHGGSGNTIYFGEGSWLTVV.

This clone is medium-sized within its sample. The chain combines TRBV6-2 or TRBV6-3 with TRBJ2-7, with D possibly matching TRBD2 (6 bases). CDR1 is MNHEY and CDR2 is SVGEGT in the germline V gene. The CDR3 has 15 amino acids. The V end was cut by 3 bases, the J end by 0 bases, with 12 bases between. CDR3 DNA sequence: TGTGCCAGCAGTTATGCGGGGATCAGCTCCTACGAGCAGTACTTC. Amino acid sequence: CASSYAGISSYEQYF.

This clone was observed at least ten times. The chain has TRBV7-7 and TRBJ1-2; D perhaps matches TRBD1 (5 bases). The germline gives CDR1 SSHAT, CDR2 FNYEAQ (reference sequence). This CDR3 has 20 amino acids. Trimming took 6 bases from V and 8 from J, leaving 37 bases between them. The CDR3 nucleotides read TGTGCCAGCAGACTAAGGTCCAGGGACCCAACTCGCTTCTATGATAACGGCTACACCTTC. It translates to CASRLRSRDPTRFYDNGYTF.